These 23 T cell receptor beta chains share one sample of origin, sequenced in a study of early T cells in non-severe SARS-CoV-2 infection. A single record per CDR3 protein comes from TCRdb applying MiXCR to the 5' RACE reads. The sample holds around 67,000 distinct CDR3 sequences; 10% to 15% are singletons and the top ten take 5% to 7.5%. Sequencing used whole blood. The source is an adult who was a healthcare worker with PCR-confirmed SARS-CoV-2 infection or an uninfected control (not recorded which).

This clonotype has ten or more counts. The rearrangement joins TRBV12-3 or TRBV12-4 to TRBJ2-7, with D perhaps being TRBD1 or TRBD2 (5 bases each). V was shortened by 3 bases and J by 1 base, with 13 bases between the two germline ends. The CDR3 covers 15 residues. The DNA for the CDR3 is TGTGCCAGCAGTTTTTGGTTCGGGGCTTCCTACGAGCAGTACTTC. Amino acids: CASSFWFGASYEQYF.

The chain is built from TRBV5-1 and TRBJ1-1; D is uncertain. This CDR3 has 13 residues. With 3 bases removed from V and 0 bases from J, the gap between germline ends came to 6 bases. Germline V gene data show CDR1 as SGHRS and CDR2 as YFSETQ. DNA of the CDR3: TGCGCCAGCAGCTACAGAATGAACACTGAAGCTTTCTTT. This translates into CASSYRMNTEAFF.

The rearrangement links TRBV9 to TRBJ2-1; 11 bases line up with TRBD1. The CDR3 is 17 amino acids. CDR1 and CDR2 from the germline V gene are SGDLS and YYNGEE. Unmatched junction bases numbered 12, after V lost 1 base and J lost 9 bases. CDR3 in DNA: TGTGCCAGCAGCGTATCTCAACTCACGGGACAGGGGGGTGAGCAGTTCTTC. It encodes CASSVSQLTGQGGEQFF.

The chain employs TRBV12-3 or TRBV12-4 and TRBJ2-7; the match to TRBD2 covers 8 bases. This CDR3 is built from 14 residues. Germline trimming cut 6 bases from V and 2 bases from J; bases unmatched to any gene: 6. The CDR3 spells CASSPQRGTYEQYF. The CDR3 DNA reads TGTGCCAGCAGCCCTCAGCGGGGGACCTACGAGCAGTACTTC.

The chain employs TRBV6-2 or TRBV6-3 and TRBJ2-3, with D perhaps TRBD1 (7 bases). The germline V gene has CDR1 MNHEY and CDR2 SVGEGT. CDR3 size: 13 residues. The V end was cut by 6 bases, the J end by 5 bases, with 12 bases between. Written as DNA, the CDR3 is TGTGCCAGCAGGCATCAGGGGGGAGATACGCAGTATTTT. This gives the protein CASRHQGGDTQYF.

This clonotype was seen at least ten times. J is TRBJ2-5 and V is TRBV4-3; D gene ambiguous. Germline V gene data show CDR1 as LGHNA and CDR2 as YSLEER. V lost 0 bases and J lost 1, with 9 bases in between. CDR3 length: 15 residues. The CDR3, as DNA: TGCGCCAGCAGCCAAGAGTATCAATTCCAAGAGACCCAGTACTTC. Encoded protein: CASSQEYQFQETQYF.

This clonotype was seen a handful of times. J is TRBJ2-5 and V is TRBV6-2 or TRBV6-3; 7 bases map to TRBD2. Unmatched junction bases numbered 3, after V lost 6 bases and J lost 5 bases. The CDR3 runs 12 residues. Germline CDR1 MNHEY, CDR2 SVGEGT. CDR3 region: CASSGLVETQYF. CDR3 in DNA: TGTGCCAGCAGCGGACTAGTTGAGACCCAGTACTTC.

The table lists this clonotype with a count of one. V is TRBV2 and J is TRBJ2-1; D tentatively reads TRBD1 or TRBD2 (5 bases each). Trimming cost V 4 bases and J 3 bases, with 16 bases left between them. Germline loops: CDR1 SNHLY, CDR2 FYNNEI. The CDR3 covers 16 residues. The CDR3 loop is CASSAMVWGSYNEQFF. The DNA of the CDR3 is TGTGCCAGCAGTGCGATGGTGTGGGGGAGCTACAATGAGCAGTTCTTC.

The V gene is TRBV10-2, the J gene TRBJ2-1, with a tentative D call TRBD2 (5 bases). Germline V CDR1 and CDR2: WSHSY, SAAADI. This CDR3 has 11 amino acids. The V end lost 10 bases, the J end lost 7 bases, and 11 bases lay between the germline ends. For the CDR3, the DNA is TGCGCCACCTCTAGCCTTAATGAGCAGTTCTTC. Encoded protein: CATSSLNEQFF.

This clonotype counts as medium-sized. The J gene is TRBJ2-7, the V gene TRBV20-1; D may be TRBD2 (7 bases). The germline V and J ends were trimmed by 7 bases and 3 bases, with 22 bases remaining between them. This CDR3 is built from 15 residues. CDR1 is DFQATT and CDR2 is SNEGSKA in the germline V gene (reference sequence). The CDR3 here is CSVLAGERGIYEQYF. In nucleotides, the CDR3 is TGCAGTGTACTTGCAGGGGAGCGGGGTATCTACGAGCAGTACTTC.

This clonotype was detected a few times. The chain recombines TRBV6-2 or TRBV6-3 with TRBJ2-2, with TRBD2 matching over 7 bases. V lost 2 bases and J lost 6; bases outside the gene matches: 9. CDR3 length equals 16 residues. Germline values: CDR1 MNHEY, CDR2 SVGEGT. This CDR3 reads CASSYSSGAPSGELFF. The CDR3 nucleotides read TGTGCCAGCAGTTACAGCAGCGGGGCCCCATCCGGGGAGCTGTTTTTT.

This clonotype was detected only a few times. The chain employs TRBV9 and TRBJ1-3, with D maybe TRBD1 (6 bases). Looked up from germline, CDR1 is SGDLS and CDR2 is YYNGEE. The V gene lost 5 bases and the J gene lost 2 bases, with 17 bases spanning the gap. This CDR3 is 16 amino acids long. CDR3 in amino acids: CASSYKQGLPGNTIYF. The CDR3 DNA sequence: TGTGCCAGCAGTTATAAACAGGGTCTTCCTGGAAACACCATATATTTT.

Only a few counts were recorded for this clonotype. The chain employs TRBV6-1 and TRBJ2-3; 7 bases line up with TRBD2. Germline-derived CDR1 and CDR2 are MNHNS and SASEGT. The CDR3 spans 15 residues. V lost 8 bases, J lost 2 bases, and 10 bases stayed unmatched. The CDR3 here is CASHLASGFTDTQYF. The CDR3, as DNA: TGTGCCAGCCACCTGGCTAGCGGATTCACAGATACGCAGTATTTT.

This clonotype occurred a few times. This chain uses TRBV7-2 with TRBJ2-5; TRBD2 matches 11 bases. The CDR3 loop spans 15 amino acids. CDR1 is SGHTA and CDR2 is FQGNSA in the germline V gene. Trimming removed 5 bases from V and 4 bases from J; junction bases left unmatched: 6. CDR3 region: CASSPQLAGGETQYF. The DNA of the CDR3 is TGTGCCAGCAGCCCGCAGCTAGCGGGGGGAGAGACCCAGTACTTC.

This chain connects TRBV11-3 to TRBJ1-2; 8 bases agree with TRBD1. Germline lookup yields CDR1 SGHNT and CDR2 YENEEA. Losses at the gene ends were 5 bases for V and 8 bases for J; bases not matched to a gene: 19. The CDR3 contains 17 residues. The CDR3 reads CASSPLIGIGRGQGYTF. Here the CDR3 DNA reads TGTGCCAGCAGCCCCCTCATTGGGATCGGCAGGGGGCAGGGCTACACCTTC. Full variable domain (rest looked up from reference TRBV11-3 and TRBJ1-2): EAGVVQSPRYKIIEKKQPVAFWCNPISGHNTLYWYLQNLGQGPELLIRYENEEAVDDSQLPKDRFSAERLKGVDSTLKIQPAELGDSAVYLCASSPLIGIGRGQGYTFGSGTRLTVV.

This chain joins TRBV12-3 or TRBV12-4 and TRBJ2-1; no clear D. Trimming removed 2 bases from V and 7 bases from J, with 12 bases in between. The CDR3 loop spans 14 amino acids. The CDR3 spells CASSLMRRMNEQFF. Here the CDR3 DNA reads TGTGCCAGCAGTTTAATGCGGCGCATGAATGAGCAGTTCTTC.

This clonotype came up many times. The rearrangement links TRBV6-2 or TRBV6-3 to TRBJ2-1, with D unclear. Germline V gene sequence: CDR1 MNHEY, CDR2 SVGEGT. This CDR3 has 13 residues. V gave up 7 bases and J gave up 0 bases, with 7 bases separating them. The CDR3 is CASNGLSYNEQFF. DNA of the CDR3: TGTGCCAGCAATGGGCTCTCCTACAATGAGCAGTTCTTC.

This clonotype was seen at least ten times. This chain links TRBV7-2 with TRBJ2-5; D not resolved. The germline CDR1 and CDR2 sequences are SGHTA and FQGNSA. Trimming stripped 0 bases from V and 1 base from J, with 6 bases between. This CDR3 comprises 14 residues. CDR3 nucleotides: TGTGCCAGCAGCTTAGCGAGTACCCAAGAGACCCAGTACTTC. It yields the protein CASSLASTQETQYF.

The chain uses TRBV7-6 and TRBJ2-5; no clear D. Trimming took off 2 bases at V and 0 bases at J, with 4 bases between the two ends. The CDR3 has 13 amino acids. Germline lookup yields CDR1 SGHVS and CDR2 FNYEAQ. The CDR3: CASSLINQETQYF. As DNA, the CDR3 is TGTGCCAGCAGCTTAATCAACCAAGAGACCCAGTACTTC.

This clonotype was counted ten times or more. The chain has TRBV6-5 and TRBJ2-3; 7 bases align to TRBD2. V trimming: 6 bases; J trimming: 1 base; junction bases outside the gene matches: 4. The CDR3 has 14 residues. CDR1 and CDR2 from the germline V gene are MNHEY and SVGAGI. CDR3 DNA: TGTGCCAGCAGGGCAACTAGCGGCACAGATACGCAGTATTTT. Translation gives CASRATSGTDTQYF.

The genes are TRBV7-2 and TRBJ2-1; D call uncertain. The V end lost 6 bases, the J end lost 4 bases, and 19 bases lay between the germline ends. Germline CDR1 reads SGHTA; CDR2 reads FQGNSA. The CDR3 extends over 16 amino acids. The CDR3 loop reads CASRSLGKGTYNEQFF. Written as DNA, the CDR3 is TGTGCCAGCAGGTCCTTAGGGAAGGGAACATACAATGAGCAGTTCTTC. The full variable domain, rest sourced from reference TRBV7-2 and TRBJ2-1, is GAGVSQSPSNKVTEKGKDVELRCDPISGHTALYWYRQSLGQGLEFLIYFQGNSAPDKSGLPSDRFSAERTGGSVSTLTIQRTQQEDSAVYLCASRSLGKGTYNEQFFGPGTRLTVL.

This clonotype was recorded many times. The chain has TRBV11-2 and TRBJ2-7; the D is unclear. The germline V gene encodes CDR1 SGHAT and CDR2 FQNNGV. The CDR3 sequence is 11 residues long. The ends were cut back, 1 base at V and 6 bases at J, with 4 bases in the middle. The CDR3 here is CASSLVVEQYF. The CDR3 DNA follows: TGTGCCAGCAGCTTAGTGGTCGAGCAGTACTTC.

The chain recombines TRBV4-1 with TRBJ2-4; 11 bases agree with TRBD2. The CDR3 sequence is 15 residues long. Germline V gives CDR1 MGHRA, CDR2 YSYEKL. Trimming cost V 6 bases and J 10 bases; bases outside gene matches: 11. In DNA, the CDR3 is TGCGCCAGCAGACATACTAGCGGGGGCCCCCAGATTCAGTACTTC. Amino acid sequence: CASRHTSGGPQIQYF.